Listed below are T cell receptor beta chains from one sample, sequenced in a study of blood T cell repertoires in COVID-19. Using immunoSEQ multiplex PCR, the repertoire was profiled, and TCRdb retains in-frame clones only, with some absent. The sample carries roughly 230,000 clones, 80% to 85% recorded once. Sequenced: PBMCs or T cells enriched from blood (not recorded which). These receptors originate from a man aged 45-65 years who had recovered from COVID-19. CDR3s include the opening cysteine and the closing phenylalanine or tryptophan. Fields, in order: J gene, V gene, clone size, D gene, CDR3 DNA, CDR3 protein. D genes are given only for firm matches. Rows may omit the clone size; those that give it use once, few, many or a size class.

J gene: TRBJ1-3
V gene: TRBV12-3/TRBV12-4
clone size: NA
D gene: NA
CDR3 DNA: TGTGCCAGCAGAACGGTCCAGGGAACCACCATATATTTT
CDR3 protein: CASRTVQGTTIYF

J gene: TRBJ1-6
V gene: TRBV6-5
clone size: once
D gene: TRBD1
CDR3 DNA: TGTGCCAGCAGTACGACAGGGTCCTATAATTCACCCCTCCACTTT
CDR3 protein: CASSTTGSYNSPLHF

J gene: TRBJ2-5
V gene: TRBV7-9
clone size: NA
D gene: TRBD2
CDR3 DNA: TGTGCCAGCAGCCAAGGGACTAGCGGCCAAGAGACCCAGTACTTC
CDR3 protein: CASSQGTSGQETQYF

J gene: TRBJ2-1
V gene: TRBV6-5
clone size: NA
D gene: TRBD2
CDR3 DNA: TGTGCCAGCAACCGGGGGGGGTACAATGAGCAGTTCTTC
CDR3 protein: CASNRGGYNEQFF

J gene: TRBJ1-5
V gene: TRBV3-1/TRBV3-2
clone size: few
D gene: NA
CDR3 DNA: TGTGCCAGCAGCCAAGACGCCTCGCAGGTCCCGCCCCAGCATTTT
CDR3 protein: CASSQDASQVPPQHF

J gene: TRBJ2-7
V gene: TRBV6-5
clone size: NA
D gene: NA
CDR3 DNA: TGTGCCAGCAGTTGGAGGGCAGGGAGTTCCTACGAGCAGTACTTC
CDR3 protein: CASSWRAGSSYEQYF

J gene: TRBJ2-5
V gene: TRBV10-1
clone size: NA
D gene: NA
CDR3 DNA: TGCGCCAGCAGTAACAGGGATAAGGGCCTCCAAGAGACCCAGTACTTC
CDR3 protein: CASSNRDKGLQETQYF

J gene: TRBJ1-2
V gene: TRBV18
clone size: NA
D gene: TRBD1
CDR3 DNA: TGTGCCAGCTCACCATCGACAGGGATCCTCTATGGCTACACCTTC
CDR3 protein: CASSPSTGILYGYTF

J gene: TRBJ1-3
V gene: TRBV6-4
clone size: NA
D gene: NA
CDR3 DNA: TGTGCCAGCAGTACCGGGACAAGTTCCCTCTCTGGAAACACCATATATTTT
CDR3 protein: CASSTGTSSLSGNTIYF

J gene: TRBJ1-2
V gene: TRBV4-1
clone size: few
D gene: NA
CDR3 DNA: TGCGCCAGCAGCCAAGAAAGAACAGCCCCTAACTATGGCTACACCTTC
CDR3 protein: CASSQERTAPNYGYTF

J gene: TRBJ2-3
V gene: TRBV4-3
clone size: NA
D gene: TRBD2
CDR3 DNA: TGCGCCAGCAGCCAAGCCCTGGCAGCGGGGTGGACAGATACGCAGTATTTT
CDR3 protein: CASSQALAAGWTDTQYF

J gene: TRBJ1-2
V gene: TRBV7-2
clone size: few
D gene: TRBD1
CDR3 DNA: TGTGCCAGCAGCTCCGACGCTGGGACAGCGATGTCAGGCACCTTC
CDR3 protein: CASSSDAGTAMSGTF

J gene: TRBJ1-1
V gene: TRBV4-1
clone size: NA
D gene: NA
CDR3 DNA: TGCGCCAGCAGCCAAGATCAAACAGTCCTTGAAGCTTTCTTT
CDR3 protein: CASSQDQTVLEAFF